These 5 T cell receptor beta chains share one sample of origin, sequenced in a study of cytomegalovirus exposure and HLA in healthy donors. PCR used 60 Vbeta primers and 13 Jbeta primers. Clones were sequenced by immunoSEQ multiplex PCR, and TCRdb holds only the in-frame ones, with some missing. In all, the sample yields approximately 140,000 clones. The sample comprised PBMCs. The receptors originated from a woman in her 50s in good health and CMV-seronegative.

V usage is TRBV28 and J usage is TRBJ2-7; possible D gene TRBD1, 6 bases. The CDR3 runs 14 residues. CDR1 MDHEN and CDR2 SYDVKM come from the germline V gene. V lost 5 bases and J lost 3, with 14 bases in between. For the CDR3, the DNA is TGTGCCAGCAGTGCGACAGGAAATCTCTACGAGCAGTACTTC. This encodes CASSATGNLYEQYF.

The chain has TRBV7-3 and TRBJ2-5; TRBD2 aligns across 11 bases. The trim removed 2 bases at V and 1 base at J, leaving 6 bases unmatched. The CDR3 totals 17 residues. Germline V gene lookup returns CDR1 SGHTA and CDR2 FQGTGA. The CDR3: CASSLGRLAGSQETQYF. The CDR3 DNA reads TGTGCCAGCAGCTTAGGCCGACTAGCGGGGAGCCAAGAGACCCAGTACTTC.

The CDR3 region has the DNA TGTGCCATACAGGGCAGCTCTGGGGCCAACGTCCTGACTTTC. Its protein product is CAIQGSSGANVLTF. This chain connects TRBV5-6 to TRBJ2-6; a possible D gene is TRBD1 (6 bases). The CDR3 has 14 amino acids. With 9 bases removed from V and 0 bases from J, the gap between germline ends came to 10 bases. Germline values: CDR1 SGHDT, CDR2 YYEEEE.

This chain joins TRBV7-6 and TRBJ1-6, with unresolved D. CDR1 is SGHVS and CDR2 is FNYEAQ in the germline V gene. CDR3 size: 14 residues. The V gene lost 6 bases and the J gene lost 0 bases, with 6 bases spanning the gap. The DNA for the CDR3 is TGTGCCAGCAGGTCAGGCTCCTATAATTCACCCCTCCACTTT. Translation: CASRSGSYNSPLHF.

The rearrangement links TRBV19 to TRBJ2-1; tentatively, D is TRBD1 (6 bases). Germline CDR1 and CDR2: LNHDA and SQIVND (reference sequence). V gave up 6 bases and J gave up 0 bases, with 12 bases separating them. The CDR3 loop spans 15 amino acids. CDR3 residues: CASRNTGSSYNEQFF. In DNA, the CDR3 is TGTGCCAGTAGAAACACAGGGAGCTCCTACAATGAGCAGTTCTTC.